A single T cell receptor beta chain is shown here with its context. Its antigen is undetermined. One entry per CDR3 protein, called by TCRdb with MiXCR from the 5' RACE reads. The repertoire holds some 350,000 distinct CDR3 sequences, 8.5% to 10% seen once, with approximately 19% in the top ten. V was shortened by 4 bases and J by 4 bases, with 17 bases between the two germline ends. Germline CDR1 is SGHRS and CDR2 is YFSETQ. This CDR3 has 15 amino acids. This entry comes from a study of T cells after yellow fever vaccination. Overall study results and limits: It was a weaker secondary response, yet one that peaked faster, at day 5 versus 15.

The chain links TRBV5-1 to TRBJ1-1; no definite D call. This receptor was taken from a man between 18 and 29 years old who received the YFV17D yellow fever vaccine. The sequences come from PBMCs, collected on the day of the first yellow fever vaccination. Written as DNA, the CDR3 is TGCGCCAGCAGCCCTTACCCTGCGTCCGGCACTGAAGCTTTCTTT. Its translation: CASSPYPASGTEAFF. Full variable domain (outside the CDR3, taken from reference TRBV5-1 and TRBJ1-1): KAGVTQTPRYLIKTRGQQVTLSCSPISGHRSVSWYQQTPGQGLQFLFEYFSETQRNKGNFPGRFSGRQFSNSRSEMNVSTLELGDSALYLCASSPYPASGTEAFFGQGTRLTVV.